Listed below are T cell receptor beta chains from one sample, sequenced in a study of tissue T cells after allogeneic stem cell transplantation. Sequencing used immunoSEQ multiplex PCR; TCRdb keeps in-frame clones, though not all of them. Of roughly 3,700 clones listed, approximately 63% are singletons. The source material was tissue from the ileum, sampled at autopsy. The source is a male donor older than 55 with lung cancer. CDR3s include the opening cysteine and the closing phenylalanine or tryptophan. The D gene is left open where the match is weak. Size is omitted from some rows. Given values are once, few, many or a class for expanded clones.

>13|TRBV28|TRBJ1-1|-|-
CASSLSGGAEAFF
TGTGCCAGCAGTTTATCGGGGGGCGCTGAAGCTTTCTTT
>14|TRBV6-2/TRBV6-3|TRBJ1-1|medium-sized|-
CASSYSIAGTEAFF
TGTGCCAGCAGTTACTCGATTGCAGGGACTGAAGCTTTCTTT
>16|TRBV5-5|TRBJ2-2|-|TRBD2
CASSVSSGVYTGELFF
TGTGCCAGCAGCGTCAGTAGCGGGGTGTACACCGGGGAGCTGTTTTTT
>16|TRBV3-1/TRBV3-2|TRBJ2-4|once|TRBD1
CASSRGSRTGAAAQYF
TGTGCCAGCAGCCGGGGGTCGCGGACAGGAGCTGCGGCTCAGTACTTC
>15|TRBV2|TRBJ2-7|-|-
CASSENLAVSYEQYF
TGTGCCAGCAGTGAAAACCTGGCAGTCTCCTACGAGCAGTACTTC
>13|TRBV7-2|TRBJ1-1|-|-
CASSPSAGTEAFF
TGTGCCAGCAGCCCTAGCGCGGGCACTGAAGCTTTCTTT
>14|TRBV5-1|TRBJ1-2|-|-
CASFDGLNGYGYTF
TGCGCCAGCTTTGACGGCCTGAACGGCTATGGCTACACCTTC
>16|TRBV27|TRBJ2-1|-|-
CASSLVADSSYNEQFF
TGTGCCAGCAGTTTAGTAGCGGACAGCTCCTACAATGAGCAGTTCTTC
>15|TRBV19|TRBJ2-2|-|-
CASSLVGAVRGELFF
TGTGCCAGTAGCTTGGTCGGAGCGGTACGGGGGGAGCTGTTTTTT
>12|TRBV27|TRBJ1-6|few|-
CASSKDNSPLHF
TGTGCCAGCAGCAAGGACAATTCACCCCTCCACTTT
>17|TRBV7-2|TRBJ2-2|-|TRBD2
CASSLALLAGYTGELFF
TGTGCCAGCAGCTTAGCGCTGCTAGCGGGGTACACCGGGGAGCTGTTTTTT